This T cell receptor beta chain derives from a study of shared clonotypes between healthy human individuals. Study results and limitations: There were few donors, and this limited the genetic and exposure-history diversity represented. Among the subsets, naive ones generally showed larger estimated richness than memory ones.

Replicate PCRs for sorted subsets used around 200 ng DNA; this equaled 30,000 to 35,000 T cell genomes. The authors' processing: ImmunoSEQ sequences covered only the junction and lacked quality scores; filtering therefore differed. The protocol was immunoSEQ multiplex PCR, while the TCRdb copy is restricted to in-frame clones and leaves out a portion. Clone size and V and J calls were adopted from that table, with D and trimming inferred from the DNA. The sample carries approximately 2,000,000 clones, 90% to 95% recorded once. CD45RO-negative, CCR7-selected cells formed the naive CD8 fraction, which excluded terminally differentiated effector memory CD45RA+ cells. Comment on this clone: Its antigen is currently unknown.

This CDR3 region has 12 residues. CDR1 MDHEN and CDR2 SYDVKM come from the germline V gene. Trimming left V 5 bases short and J 7 bases short, with 11 bases between. Sequenced material: naive CD8+ T cells from PBMCs. The chain links TRBV28 to TRBJ2-5; TRBD2 is a possible D gene (5 bases). This clonotype was obtained from a man younger than 35 in good health. Some clones in this sample may be carry-over from other donors' samples. The CDR3 region has the DNA TGTGCCAGCAGTCTCGGGATCGGGACCCAGTACTTC. This translates into CASSLGIGTQYF.